Listed here are 18 T cell receptor beta chains from one sample, sequenced in a study of cytomegalovirus exposure and HLA in healthy donors. In the PCR, 60 Vbeta and 13 Jbeta primers were used. Measured with immunoSEQ multiplex PCR; TCRdb has only the in-frame clones, and not every one. The sample shows 150,000 to 200,000 clones, roughly 80% of them seen only once. The source material was PBMCs. These receptors all come from a woman aged 25-40 years in good health and CMV-seronegative.

The rearrangement links TRBV5-6 to TRBJ2-7; 12 bases are a match to TRBD1. The V segment lost 0 bases and the J segment 4 bases; nucleotides outside the gene matches: 2. The CDR3 runs 15 residues. Germline CDR1 reads SGHDT; CDR2 reads YYEEEE. The CDR3 spells CASSLVGQGAYEQYF. CDR3 nucleotides: TGTGCCAGCAGCTTGGTGGGACAGGGGGCTTACGAGCAGTACTTC.

In this sample, this clone turned up a few times. The chain uses TRBV18 and TRBJ2-5; 9 nucleotides line up with TRBD1. With V trimmed by 8 bases and J by 1 base, 2 bases remained unmatched. The CDR3 has 13 residues. CDR1 is KGHSH and CDR2 is LQKENI in the germline V gene. The CDR3 nucleotides are TGTGCCAGCCGGACAGGGGCCCAAGAGACCCAGTACTTC. As protein: CASRTGAQETQYF.

The genes are TRBV21-1 and TRBJ2-3; the DNA was not compared with TRBD1, the D call given in the table. TRBV21-1 is given as a pseudogene. CDR3 length equals 18 residues. CDR3 nucleotide sequence: TGTGCCAGCAGCAAAAAAACTCATCGGGACAGGAGCACAGATACGCAGTATTTT. This sequence encodes CASSKKTHRDRSTDTQYF.

J is TRBJ2-1 and V is TRBV5-1; 13 bases are shared with TRBD2. J was trimmed by 7 bases and V by 4 bases; bases with no gene match: 8. The CDR3 has 16 amino acids. CDR1 SGHRS and CDR2 YFSETQ come from the germline V gene. CDR3 loop: CASSPTGLAGFNEQFF. The CDR3 DNA sequence: TGCGCCAGCAGCCCAACGGGACTAGCGGGGTTTAATGAGCAGTTCTTC.

This clone was seen a few times. The chain employs TRBV7-3 and TRBJ2-1; the D gene is possibly TRBD2 (6 bases). The CDR3 runs to 13 residues. The V end was cut by 2 bases, the J end by 5 bases, with 7 bases between. The germline V gene encodes CDR1 SGHTA and CDR2 FQGTGA. CDR3 residues: CASSLGLNNEQFF. The CDR3 DNA reads as TGTGCCAGCAGCTTAGGACTAAACAATGAGCAGTTCTTC.

This chain connects TRBV5-1 to TRBJ2-5; 7 bases align to TRBD1. Germline trimming cut 4 bases from V and 2 bases from J; bases unmatched to any gene: 8. CDR1 is SGHRS, CDR2 YFSETQ, per germline. This CDR3 region has 15 residues. The CDR3 reads CASSLPTGQQETQYF. The CDR3 coding sequence is TGCGCCAGCAGCCTGCCAACGGGACAGCAAGAGACCCAGTACTTC.

The chain couples TRBV5-6 to TRBJ2-3; D perhaps matches TRBD2 (6 bases). Trimming removed 3 bases from V and 1 base from J, with 18 bases in between. Germline CDR1 reads SGHDT; CDR2 reads YYEEEE. The length of the CDR3 is 17 residues. CDR3 in amino acids: CASSSRTTWGGTDTQYF. The CDR3 bases are TGTGCCAGCAGCTCTCGGACTACCTGGGGCGGCACAGATACGCAGTATTTT.

The rearrangement uses TRBV6-6 and TRBJ1-2; 8 positions agree with TRBD1. The V segment lost 4 bases and the J segment 4 bases; nucleotides outside the gene matches: 5. This CDR3 spans 14 amino acids. Germline loops: CDR1 MNHNY, CDR2 SVGAGI (reference sequence). CDR3 coding DNA: TGTGCCAGCAGTTCCAATACAGGGGGCTATGGCTACACCTTC. Encoded protein: CASSSNTGGYGYTF.

The chain has TRBV5-6 and TRBJ1-6, with TRBD1 matching 8 bases. The CDR3 is made up of 15 amino acids. V gave up 3 bases and J gave up 11 bases; unmatched junction bases: 10. The germline V gene has CDR1 SGHDT and CDR2 YYEEEE. CDR3 sequence reads: CASSYQTGEMPPLHF. CDR3 in DNA: TGTGCCAGCAGCTACCAGACAGGGGAAATGCCACCCCTCCACTTT.

The chain carries TRBV2 and TRBJ1-5; D unresolved. The CDR3 totals 14 residues. The germline V gene encodes CDR1 SNHLY and CDR2 FYNNEI. Trimming removed 2 bases at V and 10 bases at J, with 15 bases between. This chain's CDR3 is CASSESDGGKPQHF. CDR3 sequence (DNA): TGTGCCAGCAGTGAAAGTGATGGAGGGAAACCCCAGCATTTT.

V usage is TRBV27 and J usage is TRBJ2-4; possible D gene TRBD1, 5 bases. Per germline, CDR1 MNHEY and CDR2 SMNVEV (reference sequence). CDR3 size: 15 residues. Trimming removed 5 bases at V and 0 bases at J, with 11 bases between. As DNA, the CDR3 is TGTGCCAGCAGTGACAGAATTCTAGCCAAAAACATTCAGTACTTC. Its protein product is CASSDRILAKNIQYF.

This chain uses TRBV29-1 with TRBJ2-5, with a weak D call TRBD1 (6 bases). The V and J ends lost 8 bases and 7 bases respectively, with 20 bases between them. The germline CDR1 and CDR2 sequences are SQVTM and ANQGSEA. This CDR3 spans 13 amino acids. CDR3 DNA sequence: TGCAGCTCAGGGGCACAGGTCCTGGGGACCCAGTACTTC. Residues: CSSGAQVLGTQYF.

As for this clone: The sample contains more than one DNA sequence encoding this CDR3. This chain connects TRBV2 to TRBJ1-1; 7 bases fit TRBD1. The CDR3 length is 13 residues. The V gene's germline CDR1 is SNHLY and CDR2 FYNNEI. The ends lost 6 bases at V and 1 base at J; junction bases unmatched: 2. In DNA form, the CDR3 reads TGTGCCAGCAGGGGACAGCCGAACACTGAAGCTTTCTTT. Translation: CASRGQPNTEAFF. The full variable domain, rest sourced from reference TRBV2 and TRBJ1-1, is EPEVTQTPSHQVTQMGQEVILRCVPISNHLYFYWYRQILGQKVEFLVSFYNNEISEKSEIFDDQFSVERPDGSNFTLKIRSTKLEDSAMYFCASRGQPNTEAFFGQGTRLTVV.

V usage is TRBV7-9 and J usage is TRBJ2-5; 8 nucleotides match TRBD2. The CDR3 has 14 residues. CDR1 and CDR2 (germline): SEHNR, FQNEAQ (reference sequence). V was pared by 5 bases and J by 1 base, with 3 bases of the junction left unmatched. CDR3 amino acids: CASSHRGGQETQYF. The CDR3 coding sequence is TGTGCCAGCAGCCACCGGGGGGGCCAAGAGACCCAGTACTTC.

The chain has TRBV29-1 and TRBJ2-3; 8 nucleotides line up with TRBD2. The germline gives CDR1 SQVTM, CDR2 ANQGSEA. Trimming took 4 bases from V and 6 from J; bases not matched to a gene: 6. This CDR3 region has 13 residues. For the CDR3, the DNA is TGCAGCGTTGTAGCGGGGCCCTCCGATACGCAGTATTTT. Protein product: CSVVAGPSDTQYF.

V and J are TRBV4-1 and TRBJ1-1; 7 bases line up with TRBD1. The trim removed 5 bases at V and 1 base at J, leaving 7 bases unmatched. There are 15 residues in the CDR3. Germline assignment: CDR1 MGHRA and CDR2 YSYEKL. CDR3 in DNA: TGCGCCAGCAGCACTCGACAGGGTCAGAACACTGAAGCTTTCTTT. It encodes CASSTRQGQNTEAFF.

This chain links TRBV2 with TRBJ2-7; TRBD1 is a possible D gene (6 bases). Per germline, CDR1 SNHLY and CDR2 FYNNEI. The CDR3 spans 13 residues. Trimming took off 7 bases at V and 0 bases at J, with 10 bases between the two ends. The CDR3: CASISDSSYEQYF. CDR3 DNA sequence: TGTGCCAGCATCTCGGACAGCTCCTACGAGCAGTACTTC.

The rearrangement uses TRBV5-1 and TRBJ1-6; D is ambiguous. The CDR3 consists of 15 residues. CDR1 is SGHRS, CDR2 YFSETQ, per germline. V lost 6 bases to trimming and J lost 3 bases, with 13 bases between them. CDR3 sequence: CASTGSLFYNSPLHF. The CDR3 nucleotides read TGCGCCAGCACGGGTTCACTGTTCTATAATTCACCCCTCCACTTT. The complete variable domain, with remaining parts taken from reference TRBV5-1 and TRBJ1-6, reads KAGVTQTPRYLIKTRGQQVTLSCSPISGHRSVSWYQQTPGQGLQFLFEYFSETQRNKGNFPGRFSGRQFSNSRSEMNVSTLELGDSALYLCASTGSLFYNSPLHFGNGTRLTVT.